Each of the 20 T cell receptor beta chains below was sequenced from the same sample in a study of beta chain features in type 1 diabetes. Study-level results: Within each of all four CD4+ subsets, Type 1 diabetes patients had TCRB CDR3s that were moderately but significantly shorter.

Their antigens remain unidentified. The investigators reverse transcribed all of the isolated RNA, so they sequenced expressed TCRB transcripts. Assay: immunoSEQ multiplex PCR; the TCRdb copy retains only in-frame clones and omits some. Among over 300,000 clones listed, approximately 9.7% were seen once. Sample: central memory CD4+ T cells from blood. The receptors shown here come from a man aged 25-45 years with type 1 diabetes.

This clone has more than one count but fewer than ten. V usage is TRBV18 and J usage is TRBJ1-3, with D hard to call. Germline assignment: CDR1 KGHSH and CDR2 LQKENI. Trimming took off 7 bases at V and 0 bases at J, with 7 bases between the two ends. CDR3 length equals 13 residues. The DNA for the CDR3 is TGTGCCAGCTTCGAGGGCTCTGGAAACACCATATATTTT. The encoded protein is CASFEGSGNTIYF.

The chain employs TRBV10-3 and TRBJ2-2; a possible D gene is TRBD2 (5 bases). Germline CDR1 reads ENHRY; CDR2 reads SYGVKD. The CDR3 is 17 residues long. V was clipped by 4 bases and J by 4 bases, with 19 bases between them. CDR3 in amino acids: CAISGRTEPGRTGELFF. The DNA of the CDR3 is TGTGCCATCAGTGGGCGGACTGAGCCAGGTCGCACCGGGGAGCTGTTTTTT.

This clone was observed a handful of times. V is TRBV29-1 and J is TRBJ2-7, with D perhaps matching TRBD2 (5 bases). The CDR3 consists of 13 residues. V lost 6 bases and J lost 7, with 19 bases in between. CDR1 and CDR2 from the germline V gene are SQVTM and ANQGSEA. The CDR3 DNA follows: TGCAGCGTCCAAGGAGGTAGGGAAAGGGAGCAGTACTTC. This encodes CSVQGGREREQYF.

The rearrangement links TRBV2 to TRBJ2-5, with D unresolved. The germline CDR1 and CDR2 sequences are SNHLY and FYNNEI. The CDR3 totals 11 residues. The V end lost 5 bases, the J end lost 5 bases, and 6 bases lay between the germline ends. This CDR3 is CASSRRETQYF. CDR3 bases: TGTGCCAGCAGTAGGCGGGAGACCCAGTACTTC. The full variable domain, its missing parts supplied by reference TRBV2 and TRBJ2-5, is EPEVTQTPSHQVTQMGQEVILRCVPISNHLYFYWYRQILGQKVEFLVSFYNNEISEKSEIFDDQFSVERPDGSNFTLKIRSTKLEDSAMYFCASSRRETQYFGPGTRLLVL.

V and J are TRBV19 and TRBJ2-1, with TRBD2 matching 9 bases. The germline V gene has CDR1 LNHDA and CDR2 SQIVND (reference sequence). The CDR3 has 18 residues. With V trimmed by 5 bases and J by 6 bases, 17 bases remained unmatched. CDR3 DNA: TGTGCCAGTAGTTTCCCCTCCTCTAGCGGGGAGCGAGGCAATGAGCAGTTCTTC. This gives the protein CASSFPSSSGERGNEQFF.

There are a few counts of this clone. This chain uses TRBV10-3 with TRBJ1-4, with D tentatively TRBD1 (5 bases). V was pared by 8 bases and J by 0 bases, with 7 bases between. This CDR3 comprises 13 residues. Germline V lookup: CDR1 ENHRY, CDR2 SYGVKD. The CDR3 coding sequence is TGTGCCATCGGGACGGCAACTAATGAAAAACTGTTTTTT. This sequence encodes CAIGTATNEKLFF.

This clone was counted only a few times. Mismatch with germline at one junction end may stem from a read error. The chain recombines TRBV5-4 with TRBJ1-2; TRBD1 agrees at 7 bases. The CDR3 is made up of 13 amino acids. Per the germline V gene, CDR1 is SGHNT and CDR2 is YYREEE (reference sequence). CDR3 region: CASSQDGTAGYTF. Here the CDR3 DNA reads TGCGCCAGCAGCCAAGATGGGACAGCCGGCTACACCTTC.

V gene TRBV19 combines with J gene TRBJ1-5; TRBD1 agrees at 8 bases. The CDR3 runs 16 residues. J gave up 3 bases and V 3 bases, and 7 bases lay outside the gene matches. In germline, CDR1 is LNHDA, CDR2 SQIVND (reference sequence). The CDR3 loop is CASSISGTGPNQPQHF. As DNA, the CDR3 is TGTGCCAGTAGTATTTCGGGGACAGGCCCCAATCAGCCCCAGCATTTT.

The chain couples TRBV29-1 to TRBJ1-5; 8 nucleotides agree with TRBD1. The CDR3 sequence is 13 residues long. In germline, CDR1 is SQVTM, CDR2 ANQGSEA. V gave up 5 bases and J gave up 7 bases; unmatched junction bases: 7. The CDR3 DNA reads TGCAGCGTTCGACAGGGGACAAGCCAGCCCCAGCATTTT. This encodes CSVRQGTSQPQHF.

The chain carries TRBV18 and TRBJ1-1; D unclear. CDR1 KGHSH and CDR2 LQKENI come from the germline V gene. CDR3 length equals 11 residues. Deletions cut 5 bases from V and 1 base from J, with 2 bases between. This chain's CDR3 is CASSTNTEAFF. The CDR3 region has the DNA TGTGCCAGCTCAACGAACACTGAAGCTTTCTTT.

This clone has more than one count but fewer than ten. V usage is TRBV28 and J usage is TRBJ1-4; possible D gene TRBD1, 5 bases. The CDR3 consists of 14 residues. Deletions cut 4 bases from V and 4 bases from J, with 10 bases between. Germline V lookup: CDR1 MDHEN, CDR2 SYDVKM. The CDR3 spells CASSSPGGNEKLFF. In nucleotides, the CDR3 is TGTGCCAGCAGTTCCCCCGGGGGTAATGAAAAACTGTTTTTT.

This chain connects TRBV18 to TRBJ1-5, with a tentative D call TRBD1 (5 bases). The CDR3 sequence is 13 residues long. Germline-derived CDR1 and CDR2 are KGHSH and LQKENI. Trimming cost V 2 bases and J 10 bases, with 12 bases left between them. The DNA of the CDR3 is TGTGCCAGCTCACCAGACAGCCGTCTTCCCCAGCATTTT. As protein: CASSPDSRLPQHF.

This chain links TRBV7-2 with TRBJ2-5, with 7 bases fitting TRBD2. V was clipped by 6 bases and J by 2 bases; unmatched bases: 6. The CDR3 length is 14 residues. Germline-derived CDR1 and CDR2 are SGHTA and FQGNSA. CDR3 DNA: TGTGCCAGCAGTCCGGGGGGACTACAAGAGACCCAGTACTTC. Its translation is CASSPGGLQETQYF.

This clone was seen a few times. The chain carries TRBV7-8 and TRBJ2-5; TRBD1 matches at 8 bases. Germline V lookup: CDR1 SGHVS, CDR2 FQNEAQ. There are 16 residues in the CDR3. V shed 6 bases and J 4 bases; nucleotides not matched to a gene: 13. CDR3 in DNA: TGTGCCAGCAGGATATCCGGGACAGGCAGTCGAGAGACCCAGTACTTC. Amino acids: CASRISGTGSRETQYF.

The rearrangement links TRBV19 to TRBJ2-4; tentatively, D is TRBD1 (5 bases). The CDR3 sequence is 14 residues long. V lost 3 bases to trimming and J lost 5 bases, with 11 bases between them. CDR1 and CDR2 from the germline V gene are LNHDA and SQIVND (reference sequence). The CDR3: CASSMAAGQNIQYF. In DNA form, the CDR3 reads TGTGCCAGTAGTATGGCGGCAGGGCAAAACATTCAGTACTTC.

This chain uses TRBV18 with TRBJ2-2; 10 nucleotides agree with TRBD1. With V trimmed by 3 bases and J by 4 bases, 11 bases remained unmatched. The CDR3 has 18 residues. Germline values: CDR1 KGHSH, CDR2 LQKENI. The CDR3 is CASSPQVPGTGATGELFF. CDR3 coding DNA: TGTGCCAGCTCACCCCAAGTCCCCGGGACAGGGGCCACCGGGGAGCTGTTTTTT. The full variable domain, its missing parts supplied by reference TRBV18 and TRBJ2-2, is NAGVMQNPRHLVRRRGQEARLRCSPMKGHSHVYWYRQLPEEGLKFMVYLQKENIIDESGMPKERFSAEFPKEGPSILRIQQVVRGDSAAYFCASSPQVPGTGATGELFFGEGSRLTVL.

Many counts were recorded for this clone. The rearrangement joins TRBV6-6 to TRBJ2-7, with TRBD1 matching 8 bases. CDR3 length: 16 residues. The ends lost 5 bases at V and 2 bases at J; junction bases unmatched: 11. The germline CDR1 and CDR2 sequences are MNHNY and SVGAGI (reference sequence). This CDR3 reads CASSAGTGVTPYEQYF. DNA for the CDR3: TGTGCCAGCAGTGCTGGGACAGGAGTAACTCCCTACGAGCAGTACTTC.

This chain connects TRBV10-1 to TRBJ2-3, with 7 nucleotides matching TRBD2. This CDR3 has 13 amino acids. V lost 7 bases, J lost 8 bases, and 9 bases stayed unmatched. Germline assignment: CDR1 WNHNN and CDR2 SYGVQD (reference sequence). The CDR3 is CASTPNRGGTQYF. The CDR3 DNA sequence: TGCGCCAGCACACCAAACCGCGGGGGTACGCAGTATTTT.

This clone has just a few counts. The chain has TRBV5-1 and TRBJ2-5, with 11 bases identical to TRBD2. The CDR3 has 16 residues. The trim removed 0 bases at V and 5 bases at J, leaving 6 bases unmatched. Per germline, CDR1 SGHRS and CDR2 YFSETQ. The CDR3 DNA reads TGCGCCAGCAGCTTGGCCCCTAGCGGGGGGACGGAGACCCAGTACTTC. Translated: CASSLAPSGGTETQYF. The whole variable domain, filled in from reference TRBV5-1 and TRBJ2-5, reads KAGVTQTPRYLIKTRGQQVTLSCSPISGHRSVSWYQQTPGQGLQFLFEYFSETQRNKGNFPGRFSGRQFSNSRSEMNVSTLELGDSALYLCASSLAPSGGTETQYFGPGTRLLVL.

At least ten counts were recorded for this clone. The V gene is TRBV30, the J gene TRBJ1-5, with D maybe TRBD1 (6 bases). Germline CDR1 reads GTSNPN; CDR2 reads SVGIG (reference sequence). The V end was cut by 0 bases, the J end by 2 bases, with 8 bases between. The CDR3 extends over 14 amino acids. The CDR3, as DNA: TGTGCCTGGAGTGTTGCAGGGGGCAATCAGCCCCAGCATTTT. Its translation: CAWSVAGGNQPQHF.